The 12 T cell receptor beta chains given below trace back to one sample, sequenced in a study of beta chain features in type 1 diabetes. Study results and caveats: Significant though moderate, a shortening of TCRB CDR3s appeared in all four CD4+ subsets of Type 1 diabetes patients.

Their target antigens are unknown. Expressed TCRB transcripts were sequenced because the isolated RNA had all been reverse transcribed beforehand. Assay used: immunoSEQ multiplex PCR; TCRdb lists only in-frame clones, some missing. The repertoire has hundreds of thousands of clones, under 13% of them found once; the top ten carry around 0.017%. The sample comprised naive CD4+ T cells from blood. Every receptor here comes from a young man with type 1 diabetes.

This clone was counted between two and nine times. The V and J genes are TRBV9 and TRBJ2-5; 12 bases match TRBD2. The CDR3 consists of 16 residues. The V and J ends lost 4 bases and 0 bases, in that order; junction bases with no gene match: 4. Per germline, CDR1 SGDLS and CDR2 YYNGEE. This CDR3 is CASSPRTSGNQETQYF. The CDR3 nucleotides read TGTGCCAGCAGCCCCCGGACTAGCGGGAACCAAGAGACCCAGTACTTC.

Turning to this clone: Other DNA sequences of this sample code for an identical CDR3. V and J are TRBV5-4 and TRBJ2-5, with 7 bases that match TRBD1. This CDR3 spans 15 amino acids. V was clipped by 0 bases and J by 4 bases; unmatched bases: 6. Per germline, CDR1 SGHNT and CDR2 YYREEE (reference sequence). The CDR3 here is CASSLGGGAGETQYF. Written as DNA, the CDR3 is TGTGCCAGCAGCTTGGGAGGGGGCGCGGGAGAGACCCAGTACTTC. The whole variable domain, filled in from reference TRBV5-4 and TRBJ2-5, reads ETGVTQSPTHLIKTRGQQVTLRCSSQSGHNTVSWYQQALGQGPQFIFQYYREEENGRGNFPPRFSGLQFPNYSSELNVNALELDDSALYLCASSLGGGAGETQYFGPGTRLLVL.

In its sample, this clone was seen a few times. The chain is built from TRBV4-3 and TRBJ2-7, with D maybe TRBD2 (5 bases). CDR1 is LGHNA, CDR2 YSLEER, per germline. V was trimmed by 0 bases and J by 2 bases, leaving 11 bases between them. This CDR3 contains 15 residues. CDR3 DNA: TGCGCCAGCAGCCAAGAGTACGGGGATCCCTACGAGCAGTACTTC. Its protein is CASSQEYGDPYEQYF.

The chain couples TRBV7-2 to TRBJ1-1, with 8 bases aligning to TRBD1. Germline loops: CDR1 SGHTA, CDR2 FQGNSA. J gave up 5 bases and V 4 bases, and 6 bases lay outside the gene matches. There are 14 residues in the CDR3. The CDR3 DNA follows: TGTGCCAGCAGCTATCAGACAGGGGTGACTGAAGCTTTCTTT. It codes for CASSYQTGVTEAFF.

This clone was counted only a few times. The chain joins TRBV29-1 to TRBJ2-1, with TRBD2 matching over 7 bases. Germline CDR1 and CDR2: SQVTM and ANQGSEA. V was clipped by 7 bases and J by 4 bases; unmatched bases: 7. The CDR3 is made up of 13 amino acids. The DNA of the CDR3 is TGCAGCGCCCGACTAGCAGGATACAATGAGCAGTTCTTC. Its translation is CSARLAGYNEQFF.

V gene TRBV19 combines with J gene TRBJ1-5; D gene uncertain. Trimming took off 5 bases at V and 2 bases at J, with 10 bases between the two ends. CDR3 length: 14 residues. Germline assignment: CDR1 LNHDA and CDR2 SQIVND (reference sequence). The CDR3 DNA reads as TGTGCCAGTAGTGAGGTGATTGGCAATCAGCCCCAGCATTTT. Encoded protein: CASSEVIGNQPQHF.

The V and J genes are TRBV2 and TRBJ1-2; D possibly corresponds to TRBD1 (5 bases). Looked up from germline, CDR1 is SNHLY and CDR2 is FYNNEI. This CDR3 has 12 amino acids. With 4 bases removed from V and 7 bases from J, the gap between germline ends came to 10 bases. DNA for the CDR3: TGTGCCAGCAGTGCGGGGGAGAGTGGCTACACCTTC. Translated, it gives CASSAGESGYTF.

This clone was counted a few times. The chain recombines TRBV19 with TRBJ1-6, with 9 bases fitting TRBD1. The V gene end was trimmed by 10 bases and the J gene end by 7 bases; junction bases not matched to a gene: 5. This CDR3 is built from 13 residues. Germline V CDR1 and CDR2: LNHDA, SQIVND (reference sequence). CDR3 coding DNA: TGTGCCACCGGACAGGGGACCAATTCACCCCTCCACTTT. It is translated as CATGQGTNSPLHF.

The rearrangement links TRBV11-3 to TRBJ2-1, with 11 bases matching TRBD2. Germline V lookup: CDR1 SGHNT, CDR2 YENEEA. Losses at the gene ends were 5 bases for V and 2 bases for J; bases not matched to a gene: 2. The CDR3 contains 15 residues. This CDR3 reads CASSTSGGPYNEQFF. The CDR3 region has the DNA TGTGCCAGCAGCACTAGCGGGGGCCCCTACAATGAGCAGTTCTTC.

The chain carries TRBV7-6 and TRBJ2-1; 10 bases are shared with TRBD2. V trimming: 6 bases; J trimming: 7 bases; junction bases outside the gene matches: 9. CDR3 size: 15 residues. From germline, CDR1 is SGHVS and CDR2 FNYEAQ. The CDR3 loop is CASRPLAGDVNEQFF. The CDR3 DNA sequence: TGTGCCAGCAGACCTCTAGCGGGGGACGTTAATGAGCAGTTCTTC.

J is TRBJ1-1 and V is TRBV18; D perhaps matches TRBD1 (5 bases). Trimming removed 5 bases at V and 1 base at J, with 11 bases between. CDR3 length equals 14 residues. Per germline, CDR1 KGHSH and CDR2 LQKENI. The CDR3 spells CASSSDISNTEAFF. The CDR3 region has the DNA TGTGCCAGCTCATCGGACATTTCGAACACTGAAGCTTTCTTT.

A few counts support this clone. The chain combines TRBV7-2 with TRBJ2-2; 7 nucleotides line up with TRBD2. Germline loops: CDR1 SGHTA, CDR2 FQGNSA. V shed 1 base and J 7 bases; nucleotides not matched to a gene: 6. The CDR3 is 15 residues long. The CDR3 region is CASSLGRRGYGELFF. CDR3 bases: TGTGCCAGCAGCTTAGGTCGGCGGGGGTACGGGGAGCTGTTTTTT. Drawing the rest from reference TRBV7-2 and TRBJ2-2, the complete variable domain is GAGVSQSPSNKVTEKGKDVELRCDPISGHTALYWYRQSLGQGLEFLIYFQGNSAPDKSGLPSDRFSAERTGGSVSTLTIQRTQQEDSAVYLCASSLGRRGYGELFFGEGSRLTVL.